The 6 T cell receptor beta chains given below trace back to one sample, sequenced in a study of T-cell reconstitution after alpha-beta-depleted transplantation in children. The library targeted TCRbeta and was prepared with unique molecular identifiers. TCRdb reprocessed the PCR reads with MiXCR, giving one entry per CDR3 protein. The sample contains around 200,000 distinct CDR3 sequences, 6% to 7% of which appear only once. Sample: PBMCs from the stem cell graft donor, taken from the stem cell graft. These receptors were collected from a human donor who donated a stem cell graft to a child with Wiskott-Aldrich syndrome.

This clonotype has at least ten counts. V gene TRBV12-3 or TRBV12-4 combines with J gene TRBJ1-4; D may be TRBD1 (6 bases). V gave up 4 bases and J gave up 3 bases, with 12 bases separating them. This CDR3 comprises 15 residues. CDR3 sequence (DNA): TGTGCCAGCAGTTCCCAGGGGAACGCTAATGAAAAACTGTTTTTT. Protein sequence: CASSSQGNANEKLFF.

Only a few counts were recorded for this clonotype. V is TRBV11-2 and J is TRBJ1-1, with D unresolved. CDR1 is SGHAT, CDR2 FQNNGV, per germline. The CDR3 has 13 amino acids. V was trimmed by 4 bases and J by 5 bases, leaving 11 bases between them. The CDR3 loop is CASSSTTRTEAFF. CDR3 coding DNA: TGTGCCAGCAGCTCAACTACTAGGACTGAAGCTTTCTTT.

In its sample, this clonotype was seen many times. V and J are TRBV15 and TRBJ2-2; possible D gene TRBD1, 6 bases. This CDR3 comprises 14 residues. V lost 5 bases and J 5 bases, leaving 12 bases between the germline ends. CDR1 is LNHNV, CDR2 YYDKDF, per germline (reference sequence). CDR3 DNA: TGTGCCACCAGCGCTTACAGGGAAACCGGGGAGCTGTTTTTT. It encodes CATSAYRETGELFF.

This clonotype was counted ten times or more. The CDR3 here is CAGQFRGNTIYF. As DNA, the CDR3 is TGTGCCGGTCAGTTCAGGGGAAACACCATATATTTT. The chain employs TRBV12-3 or TRBV12-4 and TRBJ1-3; D gene uncertain. The CDR3 is 12 residues long. The V end lost 11 bases, the J end lost 4 bases, and 12 bases lay between the germline ends.

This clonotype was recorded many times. The CDR3 here is CSANLPDRDGGSNQPQHF. The CDR3 nucleotides are TGCAGTGCTAACCTCCCGGACAGGGACGGTGGAAGCAATCAGCCCCAGCATTTT. This rearrangement joins TRBV20-1 to TRBJ1-5; 8 bases align to TRBD1. Germline CDR1 DFQATT, CDR2 SNEGSKA (reference sequence). The V gene end was trimmed by 4 bases and the J gene end by 1 base; junction bases not matched to a gene: 15. There are 18 residues in the CDR3.

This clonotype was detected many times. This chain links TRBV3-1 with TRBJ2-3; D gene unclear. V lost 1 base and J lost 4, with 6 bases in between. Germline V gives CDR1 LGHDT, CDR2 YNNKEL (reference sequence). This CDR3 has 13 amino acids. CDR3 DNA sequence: TGTGCCAGCAGCCAAGCTCGGTCAGATACGCAGTATTTT. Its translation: CASSQARSDTQYF.